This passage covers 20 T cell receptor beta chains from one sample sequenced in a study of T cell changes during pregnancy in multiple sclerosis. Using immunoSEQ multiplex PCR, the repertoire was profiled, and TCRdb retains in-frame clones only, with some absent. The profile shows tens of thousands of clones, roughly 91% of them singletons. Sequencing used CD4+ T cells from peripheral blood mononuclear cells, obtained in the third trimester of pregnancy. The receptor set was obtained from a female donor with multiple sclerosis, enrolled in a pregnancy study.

The DNA for the CDR3 is TGTGCCAGCACCCTCCAGTGGCCGAAAAATTTGAACACTGAAGCTTTCTTT. Protein sequence: CASTLQWPKNLNTEAFF. This chain links TRBV9 with TRBJ1-1; D not certain. Germline lookup yields CDR1 SGDLS and CDR2 YYNGEE. The CDR3 runs 17 residues. V was clipped by 6 bases and J by 0 bases, with 21 bases between them.

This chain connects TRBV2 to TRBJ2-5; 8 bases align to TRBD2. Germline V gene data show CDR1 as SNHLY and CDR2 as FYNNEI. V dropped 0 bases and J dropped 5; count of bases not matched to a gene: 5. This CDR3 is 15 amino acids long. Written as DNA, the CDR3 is TGTGCCAGCAGTGAAGCAGCGGGGGCGGGCGAGACCCAGTACTTC. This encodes CASSEAAGAGETQYF.

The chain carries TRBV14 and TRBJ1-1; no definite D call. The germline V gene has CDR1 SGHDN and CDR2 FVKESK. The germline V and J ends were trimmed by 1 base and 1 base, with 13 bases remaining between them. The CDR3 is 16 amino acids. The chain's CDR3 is CASSQAVLNPNTEAFF. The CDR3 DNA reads TGTGCCAGCAGCCAAGCGGTCTTGAACCCGAACACTGAAGCTTTCTTT.

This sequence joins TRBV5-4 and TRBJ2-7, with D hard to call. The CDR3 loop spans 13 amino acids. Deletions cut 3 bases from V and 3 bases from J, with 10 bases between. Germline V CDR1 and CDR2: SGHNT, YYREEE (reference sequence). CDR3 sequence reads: CASSSGTFYEQYF. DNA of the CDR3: TGTGCCAGCAGCTCCGGTACCTTCTACGAGCAGTACTTC.

This CDR3 is CASSEAFFGGARTDTQYF. As DNA, the CDR3 is TGTGCCAGCAGTGAAGCGTTCTTCGGGGGGGCGAGGACAGATACGCAGTATTTT. The chain has TRBV2 and TRBJ2-3; TRBD2 matches at 8 bases. V was clipped by 0 bases and J by 3 bases; unmatched bases: 11. Germline-derived CDR1 and CDR2 are SNHLY and FYNNEI. This CDR3 has 18 residues.

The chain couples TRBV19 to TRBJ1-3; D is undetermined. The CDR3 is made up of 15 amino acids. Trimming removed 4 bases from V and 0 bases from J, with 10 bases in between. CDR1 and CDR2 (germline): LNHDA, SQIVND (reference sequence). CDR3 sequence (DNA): TGTGCCAGTAGTACTTCACAGTTCTCTGGAAACACCATATATTTT. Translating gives CASSTSQFSGNTIYF.

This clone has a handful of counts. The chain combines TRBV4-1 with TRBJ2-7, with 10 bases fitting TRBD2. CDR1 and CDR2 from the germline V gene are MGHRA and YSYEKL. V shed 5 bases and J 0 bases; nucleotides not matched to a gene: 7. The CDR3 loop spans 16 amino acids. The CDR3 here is CASSSTGTSASYEQYF. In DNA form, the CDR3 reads TGCGCCAGCAGCTCTACCGGGACTAGCGCCTCCTACGAGCAGTACTTC.

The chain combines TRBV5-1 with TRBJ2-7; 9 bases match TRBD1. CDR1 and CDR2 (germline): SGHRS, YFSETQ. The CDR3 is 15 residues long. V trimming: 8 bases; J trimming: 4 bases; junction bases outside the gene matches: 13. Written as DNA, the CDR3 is TGCGCCAGTAAACAGGGGGCGATCGGTTCTTACGAGCAGTACTTC. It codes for CASKQGAIGSYEQYF.

CDR3 loop: CASSYGTGAYEQYF. The CDR3 region has the DNA TGTGCCAGCAGCTACGGAACAGGGGCCTACGAGCAGTACTTC. The V and J genes are TRBV5-4 and TRBJ2-7, with 7 bases lining up with TRBD1. The V and J ends lost 3 bases and 2 bases, in that order; junction bases with no gene match: 5. Germline lookup yields CDR1 SGHNT and CDR2 YYREEE (reference sequence). The CDR3 sequence is 14 residues long.

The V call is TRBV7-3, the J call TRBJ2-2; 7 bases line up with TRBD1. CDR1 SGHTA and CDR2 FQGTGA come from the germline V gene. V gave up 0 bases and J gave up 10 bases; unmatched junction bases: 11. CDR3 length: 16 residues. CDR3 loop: CASSLTRPTGTAELFF. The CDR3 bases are TGTGCCAGCAGCTTAACGAGGCCGACAGGGACGGCGGAGCTGTTTTTT.

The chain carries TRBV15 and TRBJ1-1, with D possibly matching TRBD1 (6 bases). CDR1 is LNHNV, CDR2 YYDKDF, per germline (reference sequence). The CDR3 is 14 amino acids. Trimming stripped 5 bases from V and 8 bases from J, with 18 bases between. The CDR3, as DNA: TGTGCCACCAGCGGGCGGGCGGACAGACCCGAAGCTTTCTTT. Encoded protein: CATSGRADRPEAFF.

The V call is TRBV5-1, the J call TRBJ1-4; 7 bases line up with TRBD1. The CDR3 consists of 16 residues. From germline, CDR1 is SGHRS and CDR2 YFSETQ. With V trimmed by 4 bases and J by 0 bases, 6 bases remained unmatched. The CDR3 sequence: CASSHRTGATNEKLFF. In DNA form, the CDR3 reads TGCGCCAGCAGCCATAGAACAGGGGCAACTAATGAAAAACTGTTTTTT. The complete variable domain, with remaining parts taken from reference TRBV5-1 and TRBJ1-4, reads KAGVTQTPRYLIKTRGQQVTLSCSPISGHRSVSWYQQTPGQGLQFLFEYFSETQRNKGNFPGRFSGRQFSNSRSEMNVSTLELGDSALYLCASSHRTGATNEKLFFGSGTQLSVL.

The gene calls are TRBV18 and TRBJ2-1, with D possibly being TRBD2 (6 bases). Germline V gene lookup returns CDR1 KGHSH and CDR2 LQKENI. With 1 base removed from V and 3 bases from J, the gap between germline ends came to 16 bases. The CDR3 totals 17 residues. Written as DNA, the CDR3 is TGTGCCAGCTCACCACTCCACACGGGAGATCTCTACAATGAGCAGTTCTTC. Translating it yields CASSPLHTGDLYNEQFF.

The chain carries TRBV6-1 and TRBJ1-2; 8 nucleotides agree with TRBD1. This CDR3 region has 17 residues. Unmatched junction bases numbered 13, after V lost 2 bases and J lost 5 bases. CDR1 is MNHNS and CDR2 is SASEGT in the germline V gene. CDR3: CASSEFGRAGGAYGYTF. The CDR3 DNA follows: TGTGCCAGCAGTGAATTCGGCCGAGCAGGGGGCGCTTATGGCTACACCTTC.

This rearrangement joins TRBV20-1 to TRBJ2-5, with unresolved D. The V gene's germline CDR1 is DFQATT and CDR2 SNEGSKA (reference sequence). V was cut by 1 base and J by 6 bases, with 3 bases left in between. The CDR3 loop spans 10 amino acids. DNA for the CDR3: TGCAGTGCTAGAGTCAAGACCCAGTACTTC. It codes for CSARVKTQYF.

CDR3 coding DNA: TGTGCCAGCAGAGATACGGTCTATGGCTACACCTTC. Its translation: CASRDTVYGYTF. V and J are TRBV28 and TRBJ1-2; D is uncertain. The V gene's germline CDR1 is MDHEN and CDR2 SYDVKM. The CDR3 extends over 12 amino acids. Between the trimmed V and J ends, which lost 6 bases and 4 bases, there was a span of 9 bases.

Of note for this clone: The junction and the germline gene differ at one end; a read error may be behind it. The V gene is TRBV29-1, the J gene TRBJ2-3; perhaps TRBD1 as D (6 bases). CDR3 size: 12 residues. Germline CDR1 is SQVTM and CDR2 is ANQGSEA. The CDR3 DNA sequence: TGCAGCGATGAACAGGGCAAAGATACGCAGTATTTT. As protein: CSDEQGKDTQYF.

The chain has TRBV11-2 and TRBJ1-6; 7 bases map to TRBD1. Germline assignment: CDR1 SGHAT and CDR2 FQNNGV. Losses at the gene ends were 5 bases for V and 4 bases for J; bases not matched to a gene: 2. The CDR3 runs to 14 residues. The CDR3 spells CASSQGQYNSPLHF. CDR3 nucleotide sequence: TGTGCCAGCAGCCAGGGACAGTATAATTCACCCCTCCACTTT.

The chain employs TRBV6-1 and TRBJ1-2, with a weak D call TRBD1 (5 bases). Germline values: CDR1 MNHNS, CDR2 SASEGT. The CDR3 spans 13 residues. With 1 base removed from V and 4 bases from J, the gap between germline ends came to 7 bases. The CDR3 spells CASSEGTFYGYTF. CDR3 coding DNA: TGTGCCAGCAGTGAAGGGACATTCTATGGCTACACCTTC.

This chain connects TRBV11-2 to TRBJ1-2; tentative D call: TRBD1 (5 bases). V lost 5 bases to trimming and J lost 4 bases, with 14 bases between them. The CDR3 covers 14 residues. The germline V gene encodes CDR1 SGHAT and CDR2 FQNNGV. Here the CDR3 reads CASSPEAGLYGYTF. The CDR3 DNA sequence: TGTGCCAGCAGCCCCGAGGCGGGGCTCTATGGCTACACCTTC.